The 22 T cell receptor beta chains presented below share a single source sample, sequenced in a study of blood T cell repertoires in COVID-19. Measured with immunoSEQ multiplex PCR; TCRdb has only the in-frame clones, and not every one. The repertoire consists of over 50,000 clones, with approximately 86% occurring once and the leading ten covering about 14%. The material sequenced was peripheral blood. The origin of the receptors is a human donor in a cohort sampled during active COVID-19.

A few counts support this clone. The CDR3 spells CASSQVRVSYNEQFF. Here the CDR3 DNA reads TGTGCCAGCAGCCAAGTGAGGGTATCCTACAATGAGCAGTTCTTC. The rearrangement joins TRBV14 to TRBJ2-1; D perhaps matches TRBD2 (5 bases). V was trimmed by 1 base and J by 1 base, leaving 8 bases between them. From germline, CDR1 is SGHDN and CDR2 FVKESK. The length of the CDR3 is 15 residues.

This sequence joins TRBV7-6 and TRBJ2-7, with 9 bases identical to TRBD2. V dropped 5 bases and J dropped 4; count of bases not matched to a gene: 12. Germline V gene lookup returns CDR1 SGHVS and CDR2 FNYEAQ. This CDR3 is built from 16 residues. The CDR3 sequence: CASSLQLTSGKYEQYF. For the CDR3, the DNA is TGTGCCAGCAGCCTCCAGTTGACTAGCGGCAAGTACGAGCAGTACTTC.

The DNA of the CDR3 is TGTGCCAGCAGCTTATTCGGGATCGGCAACGAGCAGTACTTC. This gives the protein CASSLFGIGNEQYF. This sequence joins TRBV11-2 and TRBJ2-7, with a weak D call TRBD2 (5 bases). There are 14 residues in the CDR3. The V end was cut by 2 bases, the J end by 5 bases, with 13 bases between. The V gene's germline CDR1 is SGHAT and CDR2 FQNNGV.

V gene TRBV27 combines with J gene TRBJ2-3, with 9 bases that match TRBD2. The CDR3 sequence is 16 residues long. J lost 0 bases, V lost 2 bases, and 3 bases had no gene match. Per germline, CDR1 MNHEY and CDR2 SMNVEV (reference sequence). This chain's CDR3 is CASSLGGRGSTDTQYF. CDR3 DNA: TGTGCCAGCAGTTTAGGCGGGAGGGGTAGCACAGATACGCAGTATTTT.

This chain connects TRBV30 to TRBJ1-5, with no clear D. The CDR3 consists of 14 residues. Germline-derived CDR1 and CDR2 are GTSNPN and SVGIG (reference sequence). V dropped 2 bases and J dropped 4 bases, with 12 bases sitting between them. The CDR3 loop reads CAWSHASKNQPQHF. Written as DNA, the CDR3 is TGTGCCTGGAGTCACGCGTCCAAAAATCAGCCCCAGCATTTT. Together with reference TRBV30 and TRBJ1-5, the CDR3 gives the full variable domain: SQTIHQWPATLVQPVGSPLSLECTVEGTSNPNLYWYRQAAGRGLQLLFYSVGIGQISSEVPQNLSASRPQDRQFILSSKKLLLSDSGFYLCAWSHASKNQPQHFGDGTRLSIL.

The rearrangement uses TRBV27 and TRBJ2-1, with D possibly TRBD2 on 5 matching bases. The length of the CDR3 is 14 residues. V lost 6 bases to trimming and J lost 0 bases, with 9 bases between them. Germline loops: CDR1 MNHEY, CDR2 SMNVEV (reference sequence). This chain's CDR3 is CASREDPSYNEQFF. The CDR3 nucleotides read TGTGCCAGCAGGGAGGACCCCTCCTACAATGAGCAGTTCTTC.

Here the CDR3 DNA reads TGTGCCAGCAGTGATGAACCGGGACAACACTACGAGCAGTACTTC. Amino acids: CASSDEPGQHYEQYF. The chain has TRBV6-1 and TRBJ2-7, with TRBD1 as a possible D gene (6 bases). Germline-derived CDR1 and CDR2 are MNHNS and SASEGT. Trimming cost V 3 bases and J 3 bases, with 15 bases left between them. The CDR3 extends over 15 amino acids.

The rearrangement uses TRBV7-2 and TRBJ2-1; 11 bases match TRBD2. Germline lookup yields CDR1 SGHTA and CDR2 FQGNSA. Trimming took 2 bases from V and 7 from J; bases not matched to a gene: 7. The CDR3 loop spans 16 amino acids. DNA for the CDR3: TGTGCCAGCAGCTTAACCGGGACTAGCGGCCAGAATGAGCAGTTCTTC. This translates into CASSLTGTSGQNEQFF.

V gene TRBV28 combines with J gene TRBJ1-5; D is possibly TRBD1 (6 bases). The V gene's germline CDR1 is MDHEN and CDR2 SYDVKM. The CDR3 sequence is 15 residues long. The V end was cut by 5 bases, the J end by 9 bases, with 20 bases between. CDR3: CASSLTGGRVRPQHF. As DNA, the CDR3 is TGTGCCAGCAGTCTGACAGGAGGTAGGGTGAGGCCCCAGCATTTT.

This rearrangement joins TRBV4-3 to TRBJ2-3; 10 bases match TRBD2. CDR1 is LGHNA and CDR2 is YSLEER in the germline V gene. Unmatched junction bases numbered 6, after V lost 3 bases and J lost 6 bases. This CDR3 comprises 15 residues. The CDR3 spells CASSQTGTSEDTQYF. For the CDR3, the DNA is TGCGCCAGCAGCCAGACCGGGACTAGCGAGGATACGCAGTATTTT.

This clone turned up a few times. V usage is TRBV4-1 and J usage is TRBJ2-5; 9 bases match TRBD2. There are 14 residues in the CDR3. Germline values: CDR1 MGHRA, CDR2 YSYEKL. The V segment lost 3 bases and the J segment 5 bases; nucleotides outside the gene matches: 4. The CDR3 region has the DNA TGCGCCAGCAGCCAGACTAGCGGTTTGGAGACCCAGTACTTC. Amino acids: CASSQTSGLETQYF.

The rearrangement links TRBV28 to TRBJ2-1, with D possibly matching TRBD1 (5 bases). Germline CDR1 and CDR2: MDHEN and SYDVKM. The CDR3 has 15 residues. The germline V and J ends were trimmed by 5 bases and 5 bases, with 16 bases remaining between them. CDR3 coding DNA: TGTGCCAGCAGTCGCCCGCCAGGGTGGAACAATGAGCAGTTCTTC. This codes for CASSRPPGWNNEQFF.

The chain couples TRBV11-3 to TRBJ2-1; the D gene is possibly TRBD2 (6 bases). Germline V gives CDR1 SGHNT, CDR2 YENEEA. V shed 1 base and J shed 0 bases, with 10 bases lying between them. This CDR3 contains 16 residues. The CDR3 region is CASSLGRDPSYNEQFF. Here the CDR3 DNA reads TGTGCCAGCAGCTTAGGGCGGGACCCCTCCTACAATGAGCAGTTCTTC.

The CDR3 reads CASSLTGTGGNQPQHF. CDR3 coding DNA: TGTGCCAGCAGTTTAACCGGGACAGGGGGCAATCAGCCCCAGCATTTT. This chain joins TRBV27 and TRBJ1-5; 10 nucleotides align to TRBD1. V shed 2 bases, J shed 2 bases, and the junction held 3 bases outside the gene matches. The germline CDR1 and CDR2 sequences are MNHEY and SMNVEV (reference sequence). The CDR3 totals 16 residues.

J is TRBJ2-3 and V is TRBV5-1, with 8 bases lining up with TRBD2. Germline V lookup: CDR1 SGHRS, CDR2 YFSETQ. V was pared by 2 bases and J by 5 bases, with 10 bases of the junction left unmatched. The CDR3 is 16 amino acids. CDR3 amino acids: CASSLGGGRIGDTQYF. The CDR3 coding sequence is TGCGCCAGCAGCTTAGGAGGCGGGAGGATCGGAGATACGCAGTATTTT.

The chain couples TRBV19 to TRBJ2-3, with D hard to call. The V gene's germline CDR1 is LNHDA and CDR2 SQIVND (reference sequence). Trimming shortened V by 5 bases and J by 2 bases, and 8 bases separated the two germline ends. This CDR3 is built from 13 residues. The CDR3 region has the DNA TGTGCCAGTAGTCCTCACACCACAGATACGCAGTATTTT. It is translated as CASSPHTTDTQYF. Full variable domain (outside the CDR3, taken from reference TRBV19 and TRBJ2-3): DGGITQSPKYLFRKEGQNVTLSCEQNLNHDAMYWYRQDPGQGLRLIYYSQIVNDFQKGDIAEGYSVSREKKESFPLTVTSAQKNPTAFYLCASSPHTTDTQYFGPGTRLTVL.

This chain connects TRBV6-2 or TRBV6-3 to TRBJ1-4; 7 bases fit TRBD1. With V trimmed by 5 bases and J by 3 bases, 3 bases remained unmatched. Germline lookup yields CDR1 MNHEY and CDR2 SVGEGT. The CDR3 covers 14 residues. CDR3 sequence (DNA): TGTGCCAGCAGTGTGGGACAGCCTAATGAAAAACTGTTTTTT. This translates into CASSVGQPNEKLFF.

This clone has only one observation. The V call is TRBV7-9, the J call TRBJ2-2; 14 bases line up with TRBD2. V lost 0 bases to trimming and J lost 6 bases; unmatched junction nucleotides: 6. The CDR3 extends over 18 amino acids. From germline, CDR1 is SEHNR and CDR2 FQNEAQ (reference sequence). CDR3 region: CASSLAGTSGRLAGELFF. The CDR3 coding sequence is TGTGCCAGCAGCTTAGCCGGGACTAGCGGGAGATTGGCCGGGGAGCTGTTTTTT.

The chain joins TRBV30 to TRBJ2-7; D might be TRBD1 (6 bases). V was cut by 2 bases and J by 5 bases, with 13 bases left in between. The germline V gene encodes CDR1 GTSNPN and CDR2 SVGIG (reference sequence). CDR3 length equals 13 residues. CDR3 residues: CAWSPGHFHEQYF. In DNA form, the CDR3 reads TGTGCCTGGAGTCCGGGACACTTCCACGAGCAGTACTTC.

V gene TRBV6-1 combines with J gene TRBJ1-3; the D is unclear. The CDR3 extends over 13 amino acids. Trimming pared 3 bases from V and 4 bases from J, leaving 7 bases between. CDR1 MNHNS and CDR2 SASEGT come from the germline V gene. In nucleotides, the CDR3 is TGTGCCAGCAGTGAGGCCCAGGGAAACACCATATATTTT. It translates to CASSEAQGNTIYF.

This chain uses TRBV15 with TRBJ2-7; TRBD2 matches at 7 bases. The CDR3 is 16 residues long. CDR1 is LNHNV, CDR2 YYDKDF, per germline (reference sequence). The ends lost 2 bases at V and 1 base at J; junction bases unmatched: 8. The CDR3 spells CATSRMGGTRSYEQYF. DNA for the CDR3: TGTGCCACCAGCAGAATGGGGGGGACCCGATCCTACGAGCAGTACTTC.

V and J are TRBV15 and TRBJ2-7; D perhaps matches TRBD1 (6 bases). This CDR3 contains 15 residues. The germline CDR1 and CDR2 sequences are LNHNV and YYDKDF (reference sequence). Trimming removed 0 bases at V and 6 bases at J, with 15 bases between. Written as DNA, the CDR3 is TGTGCCACCAGCAGAGATCCCCCAGGGGCGGGCGAGCAGTACTTC. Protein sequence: CATSRDPPGAGEQYF.